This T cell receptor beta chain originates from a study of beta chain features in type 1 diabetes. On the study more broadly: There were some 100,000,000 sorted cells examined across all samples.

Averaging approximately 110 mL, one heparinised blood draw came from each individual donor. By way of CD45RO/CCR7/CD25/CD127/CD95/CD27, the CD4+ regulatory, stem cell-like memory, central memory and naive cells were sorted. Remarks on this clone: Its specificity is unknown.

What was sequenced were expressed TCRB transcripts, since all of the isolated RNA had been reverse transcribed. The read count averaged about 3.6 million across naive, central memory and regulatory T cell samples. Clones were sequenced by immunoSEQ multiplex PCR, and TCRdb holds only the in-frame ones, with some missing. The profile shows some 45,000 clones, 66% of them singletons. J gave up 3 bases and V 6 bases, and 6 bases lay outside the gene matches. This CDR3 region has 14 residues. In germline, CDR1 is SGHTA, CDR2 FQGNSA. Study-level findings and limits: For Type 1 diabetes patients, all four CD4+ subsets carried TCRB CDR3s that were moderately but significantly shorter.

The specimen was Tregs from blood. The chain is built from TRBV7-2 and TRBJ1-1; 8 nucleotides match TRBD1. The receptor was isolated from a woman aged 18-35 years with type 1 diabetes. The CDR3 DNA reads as TGTGCCAGCAGACCAGACAGGGGTTACACTGAAGCTTTCTTT. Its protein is CASRPDRGYTEAFF. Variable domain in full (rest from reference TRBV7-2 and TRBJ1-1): GAGVSQSPSNKVTEKGKDVELRCDPISGHTALYWYRQSLGQGLEFLIYFQGNSAPDKSGLPSDRFSAERTGGSVSTLTIQRTQQEDSAVYLCASRPDRGYTEAFFGQGTRLTVV.